The 23 T cell receptor beta chains listed next were all sequenced from one sample in a study of blood T cell repertoires in COVID-19. TCRdb keeps only in-frame clones here, not all; method: immunoSEQ multiplex PCR. The table has 77,000 or so clones, 83% seen once. Sequencing was done on a sample of peripheral blood. Receptors originate from an older woman with acute or convalescent COVID-19.

The CDR3 coding sequence is TGCGCCAGCAGCTTTGACAGGATCGGTGGCTACACCTTC. It specifies CASSFDRIGGYTF. This sequence joins TRBV5-1 and TRBJ1-2, with D possibly being TRBD1 (6 bases). The V gene's germline CDR1 is SGHRS and CDR2 YFSETQ. The CDR3 is made up of 13 amino acids. V lost 2 bases and J 7 bases, leaving 12 bases between the germline ends.

J is TRBJ1-2 and V is TRBV19; 9 bases match TRBD1. V shed 5 bases, J shed 7 bases, and the junction held 8 bases outside the gene matches. Germline-derived CDR1 and CDR2 are LNHDA and SQIVND (reference sequence). The CDR3 has 14 residues. As DNA, the CDR3 is TGTGCCAGTAGTTGGGACAGGGACGGGTCTGGCTACACCTTC. Protein product: CASSWDRDGSGYTF.

This chain links TRBV6-1 with TRBJ1-2, with 8 bases matching TRBD1. Germline CDR1 MNHNS, CDR2 SASEGT. V lost 3 bases, J lost 4 bases, and 1 base stayed unmatched. This CDR3 contains 13 residues. The CDR3 DNA reads as TGTGCCAGCAGTGAGACAGGGGTCTATGGCTACACCTTC. Protein: CASSETGVYGYTF.

The J gene is TRBJ2-4, the V gene TRBV19; TRBD1 aligns across 9 bases. V gave up 4 bases and J gave up 2 bases; unmatched junction bases: 6. This CDR3 is 16 amino acids long. CDR1 and CDR2 from the germline V gene are LNHDA and SQIVND (reference sequence). The CDR3 nucleotides read TGTGCCAGTAGTAGGGACAGGGAGATAACCAAAAACATTCAGTACTTC. Translation gives CASSRDREITKNIQYF.

J is TRBJ2-7 and V is TRBV5-4; TRBD1 matches at 7 bases. Trimming cost V 0 bases and J 5 bases; bases outside gene matches: 5. Germline CDR1 SGHNT, CDR2 YYREEE (reference sequence). The CDR3 has 14 residues. The CDR3 sequence is CASSLEQGPHEQYF. The CDR3, as DNA: TGTGCCAGCAGCTTGGAACAGGGGCCGCACGAGCAGTACTTC. Full variable domain (outside the CDR3, taken from reference TRBV5-4 and TRBJ2-7): ETGVTQSPTHLIKTRGQQVTLRCSSQSGHNTVSWYQQALGQGPQFIFQYYREEENGRGNFPPRFSGLQFPNYSSELNVNALELDDSALYLCASSLEQGPHEQYFGPGTRLTVT.

This CDR3 is CASSLATETEAFF. The CDR3 region has the DNA TGTGCCAGCAGCTTAGCAACAGAGACTGAAGCTTTCTTT. V usage is TRBV7-9 and J usage is TRBJ1-1, with unresolved D. Trimming stripped 0 bases from V and 5 bases from J, with 7 bases between. Germline CDR1 reads SEHNR; CDR2 reads FQNEAQ (reference sequence). The CDR3 covers 13 residues.

This clone came up a few times. The gene calls are TRBV11-2 and TRBJ2-6; 7 bases align to TRBD1. Germline V lookup: CDR1 SGHAT, CDR2 FQNNGV. The CDR3 extends over 18 amino acids. The ends lost 3 bases at V and 0 bases at J; junction bases unmatched: 8. The CDR3, as DNA: TGTGCCAGCAGCTTCGGACGACAGGGTAGCTCTGGGGCCAACGTCCTGACTTTC. Encoded protein: CASSFGRQGSSGANVLTF.

The V call is TRBV24-1, the J call TRBJ2-2; the D gene is possibly TRBD2 (6 bases). The CDR3 is 13 amino acids. Germline lookup yields CDR1 KGHDR and CDR2 SFDVKD. Trimming left V 5 bases short and J 5 bases short, with 8 bases between. CDR3 sequence reads: CATSAAGTGELFF. CDR3 DNA sequence: TGTGCCACCAGTGCCGCGGGGACCGGGGAGCTGTTTTTT.

This chain links TRBV19 with TRBJ1-4; 9 bases fit TRBD1. J was trimmed by 7 bases and V by 6 bases; bases with no gene match: 9. Germline-derived CDR1 and CDR2 are LNHDA and SQIVND (reference sequence). This CDR3 is 15 amino acids long. The CDR3 sequence: CASRHDRGGSEKLFF. Written as DNA, the CDR3 is TGTGCCAGTAGGCACGACAGGGGGGGAAGTGAAAAACTGTTTTTT.

The rearrangement uses TRBV5-1 and TRBJ2-3; D is possibly TRBD2 (6 bases). The CDR3 length is 15 residues. Germline values: CDR1 SGHRS, CDR2 YFSETQ. Trimming removed 4 bases at V and 0 bases at J, with 12 bases between. CDR3 residues: CASSVGGGSTDTQYF. For the CDR3, the DNA is TGCGCCAGCAGCGTTGGTGGGGGGAGCACAGATACGCAGTATTTT.

The V call is TRBV9, the J call TRBJ1-2; a possible D gene is TRBD1 (5 bases). The CDR3 has 15 residues. Trimming left V 0 bases short and J 4 bases short, with 13 bases between. Germline loops: CDR1 SGDLS, CDR2 YYNGEE. The DNA of the CDR3 is TGTGCCAGCAGCGTAGAAAAGGGGTGGCCCTATGGCTACACCTTC. This gives the protein CASSVEKGWPYGYTF.

The chain is built from TRBV3-1 (or the pseudogene TRBV3-2) and TRBJ2-3; 10 bases are shared with TRBD2. V trimming: 5 bases; J trimming: 3 bases; junction bases outside the gene matches: 2. CDR1 is LGHDT and CDR2 is YNNKEL in the germline V gene (reference sequence). This CDR3 comprises 14 residues. The CDR3 sequence: CASSSSGGTDTQYF. The CDR3 DNA sequence: TGTGCCAGCAGCTCTAGCGGGGGAACAGATACGCAGTATTTT.

This chain uses TRBV5-1 with TRBJ2-3; D might be TRBD2 (6 bases). This CDR3 is 16 amino acids long. CDR1 and CDR2 (germline): SGHRS, YFSETQ. Trimming removed 0 bases from V and 2 bases from J, with 13 bases in between. The chain's CDR3 is CASSLEPRGLTDTQYF. The CDR3 DNA reads as TGCGCCAGCAGCTTGGAGCCGCGGGGACTCACAGATACGCAGTATTTT.

This clone was recorded once. The chain combines TRBV10-3 with TRBJ1-2; TRBD1 matches at 7 bases. The V and J ends lost 6 bases and 8 bases, in that order; junction bases with no gene match: 6. CDR1 and CDR2 from the germline V gene are ENHRY and SYGVKD. The CDR3 covers 12 residues. This chain's CDR3 is CAIRWTGGGYTF. The CDR3 DNA is TGTGCCATCAGATGGACAGGCGGCGGCTACACCTTC.

This clone was found once. The genes are TRBV27 and TRBJ2-7; TRBD1 is a possible D gene (5 bases). The length of the CDR3 is 13 residues. The V and J ends lost 3 bases and 3 bases respectively, with 9 bases between them. Germline CDR1 MNHEY, CDR2 SMNVEV (reference sequence). CDR3 residues: CASSFQGNYEQYF. The CDR3 DNA follows: TGTGCCAGCAGTTTCCAGGGAAACTACGAGCAGTACTTC.

This sequence joins TRBV19 and TRBJ1-6, with 8 bases aligning to TRBD1. Germline lookup yields CDR1 LNHDA and CDR2 SQIVND (reference sequence). V lost 7 bases, J lost 1 base, and 6 bases stayed unmatched. The CDR3 length is 16 residues. CDR3 DNA: TGTGCCAGTATCGACAGGGGTCGGTCCTATAATTCACCCCTCCACTTT. Its translation is CASIDRGRSYNSPLHF.

For this clone: The junction differs from germline at one of its ends, possibly a read error. The CDR3 region has the DNA TGTGCCAGCAGCTATCTGTCCTCCGAGCAGTACTTC. This encodes CASSYLSSEQYF. The J gene is TRBJ2-7, the V gene TRBV13; D call uncertain. CDR1 is PRHDT, CDR2 FYEKMQ, per germline (reference sequence). The CDR3 is 12 residues long.

This clone was recorded a few times. CDR3 sequence reads: CASSLLTGGPEQYF. CDR3 nucleotide sequence: TGTGCCAGCAGCCTCTTAACGGGAGGACCCGAGCAGTACTTC. The chain recombines TRBV5-4 with TRBJ2-7; 7 bases are shared with TRBD2. V was pared by 4 bases and J by 6 bases, with 10 bases of the junction left unmatched. Per the germline V gene, CDR1 is SGHNT and CDR2 is YYREEE (reference sequence). The CDR3 runs to 14 residues.

The chain employs TRBV7-2 and TRBJ1-6, with D perhaps TRBD1 (6 bases). Germline V lookup: CDR1 SGHTA, CDR2 FQGNSA. Trimming cost V 1 base and J 0 bases, with 10 bases left between them. The CDR3 sequence is 17 residues long. CDR3: CASSLGTASSYNSPLHF. In DNA, the CDR3 is TGTGCCAGCAGCTTAGGGACAGCCAGCTCCTATAATTCACCCCTCCACTTT.

This clone has a handful of counts. The chain has TRBV29-1 and TRBJ2-1; TRBD1 might be the D (6 bases). V lost 1 base and J lost 7, with 20 bases in between. The CDR3 sequence is 16 residues long. Germline V CDR1 and CDR2: SQVTM, ANQGSEA. CDR3 sequence reads: CSVEVQTGPLGNEQFF. The CDR3 nucleotides are TGCAGCGTTGAAGTCCAAACAGGGCCCCTAGGGAATGAGCAGTTCTTC.

This clone is labeled as medium-sized. This chain joins TRBV5-5 and TRBJ1-2; D ambiguous. CDR3 length: 13 residues. V was cut by 2 bases and J by 4 bases, with 9 bases left in between. Looked up from germline, CDR1 is SGHKS and CDR2 is YYEKEE (reference sequence). Here the CDR3 DNA reads TGTGCCAGCAGCTTAGAAACAGCCTATGGCTACACCTTC. Translating gives CASSLETAYGYTF. Filled out from reference TRBV5-5 and TRBJ1-2, the complete variable domain reads DAGVTQSPTHLIKTRGQQVTLRCSPISGHKSVSWYQQVLGQGPQFIFQYYEKEERGRGNFPDRFSARQFPNYSSELNVNALLLGDSALYLCASSLETAYGYTFGSGTRLTVV.

CDR3 region: CASRDILTDTQYF. The DNA of the CDR3 is TGTGCCAGCAGGGACATTCTCACAGATACGCAGTATTTT. This sequence joins TRBV2 and TRBJ2-3; D is perhaps TRBD1 (5 bases). The germline CDR1 and CDR2 sequences are SNHLY and FYNNEI. This CDR3 has 13 amino acids. V dropped 6 bases and J dropped 2 bases, with 9 bases sitting between them.

V and J are TRBV4-2 and TRBJ2-1, with TRBD2 matching 8 bases. Germline CDR1 reads LGHNA; CDR2 reads YNFKEQ. V gave up 8 bases and J gave up 0 bases; unmatched junction bases: 9. This CDR3 has 16 residues. The CDR3 spells CASGSGGQSSYNEQFF. For the CDR3, the DNA is TGTGCCAGCGGGAGCGGGGGCCAGAGCTCCTACAATGAGCAGTTCTTC.